The 5 T cell receptor beta chains presented below share a single source sample, sequenced in a study of cytomegalovirus exposure and HLA in healthy donors. Primers: 60 Vbeta forward and 13 Jbeta reverse. Assay used: immunoSEQ multiplex PCR; TCRdb lists only in-frame clones, some missing. This repertoire shows about 160,000 clones, around 80% found once; its top ten account for approximately 4.5%. Sequencing used PBMCs. Receptor source: a man in his forties in good health and CMV-seronegative.

The gene calls are TRBV6-1 and TRBJ2-1; the D is unclear. Germline V gives CDR1 MNHNS, CDR2 SASEGT. The length of the CDR3 is 13 residues. V gave up 5 bases and J gave up 5 bases, with 10 bases separating them. CDR3 amino acids: CASSRSENNEQFF. CDR3 in DNA: TGTGCCAGCAGTAGGTCGGAGAACAATGAGCAGTTCTTC.

The rearrangement uses TRBV11-2 and TRBJ2-7, with 7 bases aligning to TRBD1. V was clipped by 3 bases and J by 3 bases; unmatched bases: 5. CDR3 length: 14 residues. Germline CDR1 is SGHAT and CDR2 is FQNNGV. CDR3 loop: CASSFGTDNYEQYF. The CDR3 DNA is TGTGCCAGCAGCTTCGGGACAGACAACTACGAGCAGTACTTC. The variable domain in full, completed from reference TRBV11-2 and TRBJ2-7, reads EAGVAQSPRYKIIEKRQSVAFWCNPISGHATLYWYQQILGQGPKLLIQFQNNGVVDDSQLPKDRFSAERLKGVDSTLKIQPAKLEDSAVYLCASSFGTDNYEQYFGPGTRLTVT.

The V gene is TRBV18, the J gene TRBJ2-5; 8 nucleotides agree with TRBD2. The CDR3 spans 15 residues. The germline gives CDR1 KGHSH, CDR2 LQKENI. V lost 4 bases and J lost 5; bases outside the gene matches: 9. DNA of the CDR3: TGTGCCAGCTCACTCTCAACCGGGAGGGAGGAGACCCAGTACTTC. Residues: CASSLSTGREETQYF.

The J gene is TRBJ2-2, the V gene TRBV9, with 7 bases matching TRBD1. Germline CDR1 SGDLS, CDR2 YYNGEE. V was clipped by 4 bases and J by 2 bases; unmatched bases: 5. The CDR3 is 15 residues long. For the CDR3, the DNA is TGTGCCAGCAGCCCCCGGACAGGCAACACCGGGGAGCTGTTTTTT. It is translated as CASSPRTGNTGELFF.

The table lists this clone with a few counts. The chain uses TRBV28 and TRBJ1-6; D might be TRBD1 (5 bases). The germline gives CDR1 MDHEN, CDR2 SYDVKM. The CDR3 contains 13 residues. V was cut by 3 bases and J by 12 bases, with 12 bases left in between. The chain's CDR3 is CASSFAGSGPLHF. The CDR3 DNA reads TGTGCCAGCAGTTTCGCAGGGTCTGGACCCCTCCACTTT.